This T cell receptor (beta chain) was sequenced in a study of T-cell reconstitution after alpha-beta-depleted transplantation in children. Notes on this clonotype: Its cognate antigen is unknown.

Study-wide results and caveats: Surviving recipient T cells and thymic progenitors underlay high day-60 TCRbeta diversity in some patients.

Unique molecular identifiers were built into the TCRbeta library. In TCRdb, the PCR reads were re-called with MiXCR into one record per CDR3 protein. The sample has approximately 500,000 distinct CDR3 sequences; around 27% are singletons. The sample in question was PBMCs, obtained before TCRalphabeta/CD19-depleted stem cell transplant. The sequence was collected from a boy under three years old with Wiskott-Aldrich syndrome, due to receive a stem cell transplant.

The CDR3 reads CASSPQAGTSGRSYYNEQFF. The CDR3, as DNA: TGTGCCAGCAGCCCCCAGGCGGGGACTAGCGGGAGATCCTACTACAATGAGCAGTTCTTC. The genes are TRBV11-2 and TRBJ2-1; 14 bases are a match to TRBD2. This CDR3 spans 20 amino acids. CDR1 is SGHAT, CDR2 FQNNGV, per germline. V was clipped by 5 bases and J by 3 bases; unmatched bases: 15.